The rows below give T cell receptor beta chains drawn from one sample of a study of T cell responses to AZD1222 COVID-19 vaccine. Some clones are missing from TCRdb's copy, which holds only in-frame ones; the method was immunoSEQ multiplex PCR. The repertoire has 60,000 or so clones, 75% to 85% of them found once; the top ten carry 20%. The material was peripheral blood, obtained on day 0 of AZD1222 vaccination. These receptor sequences come from an adult in good health. Both conserved end residues are part of each CDR3.

J gene: TRBJ1-2
V gene: TRBV5-6
CDR3 protein: CASSDFEGYYGYTF

J gene: TRBJ2-3
V gene: TRBV13
CDR3 protein: CASSLGRGLGTDTQYF

J gene: TRBJ1-1
V gene: TRBV6-5
CDR3 protein: CASSLPMNTEAFF

J gene: TRBJ2-1
V gene: TRBV7-3
CDR3 protein: CASSLTGRRDEQFF

J gene: TRBJ1-2
V gene: TRBV28
CDR3 protein: CASSRQYGYTF

J gene: TRBJ1-1
V gene: TRBV5-4
CDR3 protein: CASSSQPMNTEAFF

J gene: TRBJ2-5
V gene: TRBV5-4
CDR3 protein: CASSRGGVGETQYF

J gene: TRBJ2-5
V gene: TRBV12-5
CDR3 protein: CASGQSGETQYF

J gene: TRBJ1-2
V gene: TRBV6-6
CDR3 protein: CASRDGTGDGYTF

J gene: TRBJ2-3
V gene: TRBV4-2
CDR3 protein: CASSQVEGGADTQYF

J gene: TRBJ2-7
V gene: TRBV28
CDR3 protein: CASATSGTEQYF

J gene: TRBJ2-1
V gene: TRBV28
CDR3 protein: CASSLKNEQFF

J gene: TRBJ1-1
V gene: TRBV29-1
CDR3 protein: CSAGDRKAFF

J gene: TRBJ2-7
V gene: TRBV5-1
CDR3 protein: CASSLSGGSYEQYF

J gene: TRBJ2-5
V gene: TRBV18
CDR3 protein: CASSLAGAAEETQYF

J gene: TRBJ2-5
V gene: TRBV5-4
CDR3 protein: CASSLKLTQETQYF

J gene: TRBJ2-5
V gene: TRBV7-2
CDR3 protein: CASSLAHGGRLDQETQYF

J gene: TRBJ1-4
V gene: TRBV2
CDR3 protein: CASRRRQSTNEKLFF

J gene: TRBJ1-2
V gene: TRBV12-3/TRBV12-4
CDR3 protein: CASSGTGGRYTF

J gene: TRBJ1-1
V gene: TRBV5-5
CDR3 protein: CASSFWGTEAFF

J gene: TRBJ1-2
V gene: TRBV24-1
CDR3 protein: CATSDLTGGIYGYTF

J gene: TRBJ2-5
V gene: TRBV3-1/TRBV3-2
CDR3 protein: CASSPQRLPMGTQYF

J gene: TRBJ1-5
V gene: TRBV10-3
CDR3 protein: CAISDRQGRSNQPQHF

J gene: TRBJ1-5
V gene: TRBV6-5
CDR3 protein: CASSYSYNQPQHF

J gene: TRBJ1-1
V gene: TRBV12-3/TRBV12-4
CDR3 protein: CASSFRVQQAFF

J gene: TRBJ1-1
V gene: TRBV2
CDR3 protein: CASSDGRDEAFF

J gene: TRBJ2-1
V gene: TRBV19
CDR3 protein: CASGGGSYNEQFF

J gene: TRBJ1-1
V gene: TRBV11-3
CDR3 protein: CASSLNAGGTEAFF

J gene: TRBJ2-3
V gene: TRBV5-1
CDR3 protein: CASSFRLAGADTQYF

J gene: TRBJ2-1
V gene: TRBV7-9
CDR3 protein: CASTVGSGRGNEQFF

J gene: TRBJ1-2
V gene: TRBV6-6
CDR3 protein: CASSRDRGRANYGYTF

J gene: TRBJ1-5
V gene: TRBV30
CDR3 protein: CAWSFYSNQPQHF

J gene: TRBJ1-4
V gene: TRBV12-1
CDR3 protein: CASINGRSNEKLFF

J gene: TRBJ2-1
V gene: TRBV13
CDR3 protein: CASSLGLASGGEQFF

J gene: TRBJ1-2
V gene: TRBV19
CDR3 protein: CASSMAGGNYGYTF

J gene: TRBJ1-3
V gene: TRBV28
CDR3 protein: CASSFYAGVPGNTIYF

J gene: TRBJ1-5
V gene: TRBV19
CDR3 protein: CASTRTGESNQPQHF

J gene: TRBJ1-5
V gene: TRBV2
CDR3 protein: CASSAGTGDTQPQHF

J gene: TRBJ1-5
V gene: TRBV9
CDR3 protein: CASSGGHHNQPQHF

J gene: TRBJ1-2
V gene: TRBV4-1
CDR3 protein: CASSQERNPASYGYTF